Listed below are T cell receptor beta chains from one sample, sequenced in a study of OX40 agonist ivuxolimab in advanced cancers. Method: immunoSEQ multiplex PCR; TCRdb's copy keeps in-frame clones and lacks some. The table includes about 69,000 clones, approximately 80% detected once. The sample was CD4+ or CD8+ T cells sorted from blood, taken in a trial of the OX40 agonist ivuxolimab. These receptors were obtained from an adult with an advanced solid tumor such as melanoma, head and neck, liver or kidney cancer. Both conserved end residues are part of each CDR3. The order of the fields is J gene, D gene, V gene, clone size, CDR3 DNA, CDR3 protein. D genes are given only for firm matches. Clone size is given for some rows only: seen once, a few or many times, or a class if the clone is expanded.

TRBJ1-2,-,TRBV9,-,TGTGCCAGCAGCGTAGAGGGGTTCTATGGCTACACCTTC,CASSVEGFYGYTF
TRBJ2-7,TRBD1,TRBV6-5,-,TGTGCCAGCAGTCCCGTTGACAGGGAGTACGAGCAGTACTTC,CASSPVDREYEQYF
TRBJ1-2,TRBD1,TRBV5-6,-,TGTGCCAGCAGCTTGAGGACACCACAGGGGGCGAGAGGCTACACCTTC,CASSLRTPQGARGYTF
TRBJ2-6,-,TRBV5-1,-,TGCGCCAGCAGCTTGGCCGTAGGGACCAGCTCTGGGGCCAACGTCCTGACTTTC,CASSLAVGTSSGANVLTF
TRBJ2-3,TRBD1,TRBV30,-,TGTGCCTGGAGTGTACGCGGACAGGGGATGGGTTTCACAGATACGCAGTATTTT,CAWSVRGQGMGFTDTQYF
TRBJ1-2,TRBD1,TRBV7-8,once,TGTGCCAGCAGCTCAACAGGGGGATTGGGTGGCTACACCTTC,CASSSTGGLGGYTF
TRBJ2-7,-,TRBV7-8,-,TGTGCCAGCAGCTTAGGTACCAACTCCTACGAGCAGTACTTC,CASSLGTNSYEQYF
TRBJ1-1,-,TRBV18,-,TGTGCCAGCTCGCGCCTTCCAGAGGTGAACACTGAAGCTTTCTTT,CASSRLPEVNTEAFF
TRBJ2-5,-,TRBV29-1,-,TGCAGCGTTGAAGCCTCTAGTTCGGGGACCCAGTACTTC,CSVEASSSGTQYF
TRBJ2-2,TRBD1,TRBV10-1,-,TGCGCCAGCAGTGTCGGACAGGGAGTGGAGGGGGAGCTGTTTTTT,CASSVGQGVEGELFF
TRBJ2-2,TRBD1,TRBV25-1,-,TGTGCCAGCAGAGGAACAGGGGGCACCAACGGGGAGCTGTTTTTT,CASRGTGGTNGELFF
TRBJ1-3,-,TRBV5-1,-,TGCGCCAGCAGCTTTCCGGGAGACACCATATATTTT,CASSFPGDTIYF
TRBJ1-2,-,TRBV6-6,-,TGTGCCAGCAGTTCATACGGAAACTATGGCTACACCTTC,CASSSYGNYGYTF
TRBJ1-4,-,TRBV23-1,-,TGCGCCAGCAGTCAATCCCCCCCCCTACAGCGAGCGGGGGGAAAACTGTTTTTT,CASSQSPPLQRAGGKLFF
TRBJ2-1,TRBD2,TRBV5-1,-,TGCGCCAGCACCTCGGCGGGGGACGGCCTAGCGGGAGGAAACTACAATGAGCAGTTCTTC,CASTSAGDGLAGGNYNEQFF
TRBJ2-5,-,TRBV9,-,TGTGCCAGCAGCGGGAGGGACGTACCATGGGAGACCCAGTACTTC,CASSGRDVPWETQYF
TRBJ1-1,TRBD1,TRBV29-1,-,TGCAGCGTCCACGCCGGGACAGGGGGCTCTGGAGCTTTCTTT,CSVHAGTGGSGAFF
TRBJ1-2,-,TRBV28,-,TGTGCCAGCACCTTAACCCAGGGTTTTGGCTACACCTTC,CASTLTQGFGYTF
TRBJ2-7,-,TRBV28,-,TGTGCCAGCAGCCCCCCCACCGGGACTGTCATACACGAGCAGTACTTC,CASSPPTGTVIHEQYF
TRBJ2-7,-,TRBV5-1,once,TGCGCCAGCAGCTTGTTTTCACAGCTCGAGCAGTACTTC,CASSLFSQLEQYF
TRBJ1-2,-,TRBV30,-,TGTGCCTGGAGTGTAGCGGGGGGGGCTGGTGGCTACACCTTC,CAWSVAGGAGGYTF
TRBJ1-4,-,TRBV19,-,TGTGCCAGTAGTAGGGGCATCCCGCGGGGTGAAAAACTGTTTTTT,CASSRGIPRGEKLFF
TRBJ2-5,-,TRBV6-5,-,TGTGCCAGCAGGCGAGGGACACCGTACCAAGAGACCCAGTACTTC,CASRRGTPYQETQYF
TRBJ2-3,TRBD1,TRBV7-6,-,TGTGCCAGCAGGCATAGGGACAGGGGGCAGCCAGATACGCAGTATTTT,CASRHRDRGQPDTQYF
TRBJ2-7,TRBD1,TRBV19,once,TGTGCCACCACCCGGGACAGGGGGCTAGACGAGCAGTACTTC,CATTRDRGLDEQYF